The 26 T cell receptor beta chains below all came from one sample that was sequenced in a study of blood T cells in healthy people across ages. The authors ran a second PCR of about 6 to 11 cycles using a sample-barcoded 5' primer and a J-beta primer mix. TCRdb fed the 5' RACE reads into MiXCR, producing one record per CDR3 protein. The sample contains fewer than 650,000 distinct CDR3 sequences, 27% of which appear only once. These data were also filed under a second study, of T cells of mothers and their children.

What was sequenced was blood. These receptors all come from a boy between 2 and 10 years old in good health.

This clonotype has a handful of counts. CDR3 nucleotides: TGTGCCAGCAGTTTATCCCGCGGGGAGACCCAGTACTTC. Translated, it gives CASSLSRGETQYF. This chain links TRBV27 with TRBJ2-5; tentative D call: TRBD2 (5 bases). This CDR3 is 13 amino acids long. CDR1 MNHEY and CDR2 SMNVEV come from the germline V gene (reference sequence). The V gene lost 0 bases and the J gene lost 5 bases, with 7 bases spanning the gap.

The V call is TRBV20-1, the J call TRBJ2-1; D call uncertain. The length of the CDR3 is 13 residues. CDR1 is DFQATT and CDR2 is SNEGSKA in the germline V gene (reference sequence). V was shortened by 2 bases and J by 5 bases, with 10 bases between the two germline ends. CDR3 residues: CSARRRLHNEQFF. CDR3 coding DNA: TGCAGTGCTAGACGTAGACTTCACAATGAGCAGTTCTTC.

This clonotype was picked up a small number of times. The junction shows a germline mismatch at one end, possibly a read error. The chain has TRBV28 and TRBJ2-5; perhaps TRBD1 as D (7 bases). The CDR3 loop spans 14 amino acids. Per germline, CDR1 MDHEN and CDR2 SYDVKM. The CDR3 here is CASSPGGHQETQCF. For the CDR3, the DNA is TGTGCCAGCAGTCCAGGGGGGCACCAAGAGACCCAGTGCTTC.

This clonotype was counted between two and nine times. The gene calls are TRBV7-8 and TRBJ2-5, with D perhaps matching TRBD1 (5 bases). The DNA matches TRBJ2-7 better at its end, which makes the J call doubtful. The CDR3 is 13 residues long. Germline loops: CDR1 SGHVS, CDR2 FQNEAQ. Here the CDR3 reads CASSLYSGLEQYF. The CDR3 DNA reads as TGTGCCAGCAGCTTATATTCAGGGCTCGAGCAGTACTTC.

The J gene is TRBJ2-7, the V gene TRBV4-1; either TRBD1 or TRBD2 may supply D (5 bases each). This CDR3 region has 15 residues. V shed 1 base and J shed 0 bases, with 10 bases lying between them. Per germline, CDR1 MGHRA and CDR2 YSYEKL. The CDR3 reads CASSQVAGSSYEQYF. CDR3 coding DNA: TGCGCCAGCAGCCAAGTTGCAGGGAGCTCCTACGAGCAGTACTTC.

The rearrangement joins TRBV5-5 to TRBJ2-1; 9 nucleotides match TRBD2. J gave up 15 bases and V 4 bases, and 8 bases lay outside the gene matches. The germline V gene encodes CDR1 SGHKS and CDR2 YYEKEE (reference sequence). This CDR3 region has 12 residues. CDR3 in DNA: TGTGCCAGCAGCACCACTAGCGGGTGGGTGTTCTTC. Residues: CASSTTSGWVFF.

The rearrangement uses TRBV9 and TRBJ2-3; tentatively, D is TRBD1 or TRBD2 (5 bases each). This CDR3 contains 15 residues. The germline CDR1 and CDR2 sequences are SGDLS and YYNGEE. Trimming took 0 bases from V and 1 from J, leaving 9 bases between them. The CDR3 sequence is CASSVVSGRTDTQYF. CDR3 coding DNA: TGTGCCAGCAGCGTAGTATCGGGGCGCACAGATACGCAGTATTTT.

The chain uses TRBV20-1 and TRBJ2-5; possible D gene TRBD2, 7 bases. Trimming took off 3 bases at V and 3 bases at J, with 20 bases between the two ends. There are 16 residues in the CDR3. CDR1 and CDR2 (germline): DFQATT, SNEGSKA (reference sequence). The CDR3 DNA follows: TGCAGTGCTAGTTCTGAGGGCGGAGGGGGGGAAGAGACCCAGTACTTC. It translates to CSASSEGGGGEETQYF.

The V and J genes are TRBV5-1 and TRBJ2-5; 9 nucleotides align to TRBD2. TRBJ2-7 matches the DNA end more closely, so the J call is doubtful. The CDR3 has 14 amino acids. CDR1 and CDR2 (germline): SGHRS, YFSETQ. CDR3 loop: CASGKTTSGYEQYF. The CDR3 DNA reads TGCGCCAGCGGGAAGACAACTAGCGGGTACGAGCAGTACTTC.

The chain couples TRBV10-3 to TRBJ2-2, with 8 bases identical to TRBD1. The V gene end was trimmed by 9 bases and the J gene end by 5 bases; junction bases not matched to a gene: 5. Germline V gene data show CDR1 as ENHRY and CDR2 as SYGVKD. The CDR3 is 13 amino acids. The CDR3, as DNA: TGTGCCATTCTTAGGACAGGGACCGGGGAGCTGTTTTTT. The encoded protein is CAILRTGTGELFF.

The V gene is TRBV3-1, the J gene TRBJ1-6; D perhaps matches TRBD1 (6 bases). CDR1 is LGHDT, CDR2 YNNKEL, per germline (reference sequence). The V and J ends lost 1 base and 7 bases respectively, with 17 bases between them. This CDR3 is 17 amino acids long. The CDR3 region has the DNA TGTGCCAGCAGCCAAGGCCCCACAGGGTGGCTCAATTCACCCCTCCACTTT. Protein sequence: CASSQGPTGWLNSPLHF.

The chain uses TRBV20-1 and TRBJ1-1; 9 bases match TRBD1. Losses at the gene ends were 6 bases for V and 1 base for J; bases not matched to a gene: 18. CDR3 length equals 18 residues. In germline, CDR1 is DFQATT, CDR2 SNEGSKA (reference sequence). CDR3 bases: TGCAGTGCCTTGGGCCTACAGGGGGCACAAGCTACGAACACTGAAGCTTTCTTT. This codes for CSALGLQGAQATNTEAFF.

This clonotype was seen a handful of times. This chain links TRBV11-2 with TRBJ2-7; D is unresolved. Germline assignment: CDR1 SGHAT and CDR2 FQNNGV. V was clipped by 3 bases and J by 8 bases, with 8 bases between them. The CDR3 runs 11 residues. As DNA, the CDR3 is TGTGCCAGCAGCTTTAGGTCCAAGCAGTACTTC. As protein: CASSFRSKQYF.

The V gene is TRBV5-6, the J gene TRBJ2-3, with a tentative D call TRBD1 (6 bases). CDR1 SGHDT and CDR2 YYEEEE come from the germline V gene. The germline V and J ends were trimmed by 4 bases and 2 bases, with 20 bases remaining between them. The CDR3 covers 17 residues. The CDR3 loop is CASSVVFGQRTTDTQYF. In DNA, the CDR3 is TGTGCCAGCAGCGTGGTTTTTGGACAGAGGACCACAGATACGCAGTATTTT.

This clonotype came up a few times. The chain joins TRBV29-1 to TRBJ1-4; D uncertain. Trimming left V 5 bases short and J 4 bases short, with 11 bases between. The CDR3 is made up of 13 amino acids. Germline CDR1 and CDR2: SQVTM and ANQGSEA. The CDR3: CSVPGPSNEKLFF. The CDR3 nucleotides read TGCAGCGTTCCCGGGCCGAGTAATGAAAAACTGTTTTTT.

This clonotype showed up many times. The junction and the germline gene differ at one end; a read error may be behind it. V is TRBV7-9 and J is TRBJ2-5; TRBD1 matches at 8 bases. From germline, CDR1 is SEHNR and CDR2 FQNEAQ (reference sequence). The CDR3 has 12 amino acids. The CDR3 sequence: CASSSSPGQALF. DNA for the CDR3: TGTGCCAGCAGCTCATCGCCGGGACAGGCCCTCTTC.

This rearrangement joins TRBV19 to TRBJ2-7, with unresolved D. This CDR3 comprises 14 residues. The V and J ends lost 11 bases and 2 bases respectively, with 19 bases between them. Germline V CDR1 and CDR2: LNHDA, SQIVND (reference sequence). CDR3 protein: CAAPEAPRTYEQYF. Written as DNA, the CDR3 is TGTGCCGCCCCAGAGGCTCCCAGGACCTACGAGCAGTACTTC. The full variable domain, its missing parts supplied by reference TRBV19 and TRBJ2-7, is DGGITQSPKYLFRKEGQNVTLSCEQNLNHDAMYWYRQDPGQGLRLIYYSQIVNDFQKGDIAEGYSVSREKKESFPLTVTSAQKNPTAFYLCAAPEAPRTYEQYFGPGTRLTVT.

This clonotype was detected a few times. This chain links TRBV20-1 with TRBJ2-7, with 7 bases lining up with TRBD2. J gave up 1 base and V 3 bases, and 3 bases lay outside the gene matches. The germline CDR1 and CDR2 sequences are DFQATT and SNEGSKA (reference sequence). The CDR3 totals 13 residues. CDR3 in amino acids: CSASGGGSYEQYF. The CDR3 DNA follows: TGCAGTGCTAGTGGGGGGGGTTCCTACGAGCAGTACTTC.

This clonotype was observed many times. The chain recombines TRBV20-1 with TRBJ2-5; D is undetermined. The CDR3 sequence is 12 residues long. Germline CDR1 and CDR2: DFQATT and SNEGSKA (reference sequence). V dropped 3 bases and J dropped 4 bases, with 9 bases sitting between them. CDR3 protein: CSASMPLETQYF. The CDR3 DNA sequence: TGCAGTGCTAGTATGCCTCTAGAGACCCAGTACTTC.

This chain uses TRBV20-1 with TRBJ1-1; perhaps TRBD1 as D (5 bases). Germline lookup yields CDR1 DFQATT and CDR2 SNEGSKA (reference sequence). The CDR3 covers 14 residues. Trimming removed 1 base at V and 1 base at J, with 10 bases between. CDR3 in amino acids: CSARVGRGNTEAFF. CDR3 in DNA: TGCAGTGCTAGAGTGGGGCGCGGGAACACTGAAGCTTTCTTT.

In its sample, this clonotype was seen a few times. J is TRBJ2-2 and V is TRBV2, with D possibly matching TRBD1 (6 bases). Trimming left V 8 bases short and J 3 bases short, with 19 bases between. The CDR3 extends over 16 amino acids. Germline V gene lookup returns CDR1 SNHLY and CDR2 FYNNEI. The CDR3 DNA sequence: TGTGCCAGCGAGCTTACTACAGGGACGTACACCGGGGAGCTGTTTTTT. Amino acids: CASELTTGTYTGELFF.

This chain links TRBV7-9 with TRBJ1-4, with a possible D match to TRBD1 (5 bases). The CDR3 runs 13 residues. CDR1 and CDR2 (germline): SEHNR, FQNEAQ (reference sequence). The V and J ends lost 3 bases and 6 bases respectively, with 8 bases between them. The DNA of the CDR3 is TGTGCCAGCAGCTTTCGGGGGGATGAAAAACTGTTTTTT. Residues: CASSFRGDEKLFF. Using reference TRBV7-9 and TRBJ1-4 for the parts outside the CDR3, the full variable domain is DTGVSQNPRHKITKRGQNVTFRCDPISEHNRLYWYRQTLGQGPEFLTYFQNEAQLEKSRLLSDRFSAERPKGSFSTLEIQRTEQGDSAMYLCASSFRGDEKLFFGSGTQLSVL.

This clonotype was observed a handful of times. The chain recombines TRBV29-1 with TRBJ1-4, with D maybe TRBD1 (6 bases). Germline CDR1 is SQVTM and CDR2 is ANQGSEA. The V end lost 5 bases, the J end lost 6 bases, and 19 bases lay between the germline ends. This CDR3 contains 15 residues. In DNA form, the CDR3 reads TGCAGCGTTAAACAGGGAAGTTTAGCAGATGAAAAACTGTTTTTT. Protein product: CSVKQGSLADEKLFF.

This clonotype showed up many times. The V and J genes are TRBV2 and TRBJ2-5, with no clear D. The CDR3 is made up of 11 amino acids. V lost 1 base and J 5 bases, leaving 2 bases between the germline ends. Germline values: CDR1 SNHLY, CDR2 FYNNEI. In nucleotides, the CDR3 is TGTGCCAGCAGTGAAGAGGAGACCCAGTACTTC. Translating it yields CASSEEETQYF.

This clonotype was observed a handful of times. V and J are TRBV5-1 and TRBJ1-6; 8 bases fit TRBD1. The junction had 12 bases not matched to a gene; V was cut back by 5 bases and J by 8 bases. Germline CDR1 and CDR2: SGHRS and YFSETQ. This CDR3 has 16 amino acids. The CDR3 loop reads CASSYDRGFRDSPLHF. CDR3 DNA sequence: TGCGCCAGCAGTTACGACAGGGGATTTCGGGATTCACCCCTCCACTTT.

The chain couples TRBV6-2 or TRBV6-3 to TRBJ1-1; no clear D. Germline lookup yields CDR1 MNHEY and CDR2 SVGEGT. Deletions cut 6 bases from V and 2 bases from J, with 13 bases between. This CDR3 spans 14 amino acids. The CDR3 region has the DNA TGTGCCAGCAGAGTCCTGACACCCAACACTGAAGCTTTCTTT. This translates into CASRVLTPNTEAFF.